The rows below give T cell receptor beta chains drawn from one sample of a study of T cells in Graves' hyperthyroidism and ophthalmopathy. From the multiplex PCR reads, TCRdb called clonotypes with MiXCR, one entry per CDR3 protein. This sample has approximately 630,000 distinct CDR3 sequences, with roughly 15% found just once. The sample consisted of blood. The receptor set was obtained from a woman in her 30s with Graves' hyperthyroidism. CDR3s include the opening cysteine and the closing phenylalanine or tryptophan. A D gene is named only where the DNA matches it firmly. Size values are once, few and many counts, or a class for expanded clones, and some rows have none.

>few|TRBV7-2|.|TRBJ2-1
TGTGCCAGCAGCCGCTCTAGGGGGGGCCATGAGCAGTTCTTC
CASSRSRGGHEQFF
>few|TRBV20-1|.|TRBJ2-7
TGCAGTGCTAGAGTTAAGGGGGGTATTTCCTACGAGCAGTACTTC
CSARVKGGISYEQYF
>many|TRBV20-1|.|TRBJ2-1
TGCAGTGTTAGTAGAACCCGCAATGAGCAGTTCTTC
CSVSRTRNEQFF
>.|TRBV19|.|TRBJ2-1
TGTGCCAGTTGCGACGGGGCTCCCCATGAGCAGTTCTTC
CASCDGAPHEQFF
>many|TRBV7-2|TRBD1|TRBJ2-2
TGTGCCAGCAGCTCCCAGGGGGCCGACACCGGGGAGCTGTTTTTT
CASSSQGADTGELFF
>.|TRBV4-2|.|TRBJ2-7
TGTGCCAGCAGCCAGGGTCTTGTAGGGGGTGTTAACGAGCAGTACTTC
CASSQGLVGGVNEQYF
>many|TRBV28|TRBD1|TRBJ2-7
TGTGCCAGCAGTTCCCGGGACAGGGCTACGGTTGGGCAGTACTTC
CASSSRDRATVGQYF
>.|TRBV3-1|.|TRBJ1-1
TGTGCCAGCAGCCCCGCGACCGTTGCCGTTGAAGCTTTCTTT
CASSPATVAVEAFF
>few|TRBV5-1|.|TRBJ2-7
TGCGCCAGCAGCTCGACCTCGACAGGTCTGGGGGAGCAGTACTTC
CASSSTSTGLGEQYF
>many|TRBV2|.|TRBJ2-7
TGTGCCAGCGGGGCTGGGCGGAAAGTCTACGAGCAGTACTTC
CASGAGRKVYEQYF
>many|TRBV12-3/TRBV12-4|.|TRBJ1-1
TGTGCCAGCAGTTTAGAGGGGCGGACTGAAGCTTTCTTT
CASSLEGRTEAFF
>many|TRBV12-3/TRBV12-4|.|TRBJ2-7
TGTGCCAGCAGGGCGCCCGGGGGATCCTCCTACGAGCAGTACTTC
CASRAPGGSSYEQYF
>many|TRBV20-1|.|TRBJ2-1
TGCAGTGCTAGAATCCGGCGGGAAACCTACAATGAGCAGTTCTTC
CSARIRRETYNEQFF